This T cell receptor beta chain was sequenced during a study of identical twins. Points from the study as a whole: Analyses based on zero insertions could be partly confounded by invariant MAIT and iNKT cells.

This clonotype appeared a few times. Its antigen is not known. TCRdb fed the 5' RACE reads into MiXCR, producing one record per CDR3 protein. Seen here are about 340,000 distinct CDR3 sequences, around 12% observed once, and the top ten hold just over 7%. These records were also assigned to another study, of yellow fever vaccine responses in identical twins. As reported in that work: After vaccination, twins' T cell response reportedly seemed partly convergent, partly personalized.

Input material: CD8+ T cells sorted from blood. This TCR derives from a woman between 18 and 30 years old in good health.

The CDR3 coding sequence is TGTGCCAGCAGTTTGGGCGGGGGGGTCACAGATACGCAGTATTTT. It encodes CASSLGGGVTDTQYF. The chain joins TRBV12-3 or TRBV12-4 to TRBJ2-3; 9 bases match TRBD2. The V gene end was trimmed by 3 bases and the J gene end by 2 bases; junction bases not matched to a gene: 3. This CDR3 region has 15 residues.